One sample yielded the 18 T cell receptor beta chains listed below, sequenced in a study of blood T cell repertoires in COVID-19. The data were produced by immunoSEQ multiplex PCR, yet TCRdb's version contains in-frame clones alone and is incomplete. This table has about 200,000 clones, about 85% appearing once. Sequencing input: PBMCs or T cells enriched from blood (not recorded which). The receptor source for this set is a woman younger than 45 who had recovered from COVID-19.

The V gene is TRBV7-2, the J gene TRBJ1-5; a possible D gene is TRBD1 (6 bases). The CDR3 is 15 amino acids. Germline values: CDR1 SGHTA, CDR2 FQGNSA. Trimming took 2 bases from V and 4 from J, leaving 12 bases between them. CDR3 protein: CASSLNQGWNQPQHF. As DNA, the CDR3 is TGTGCCAGCAGCTTAAACCAGGGGTGGAATCAGCCCCAGCATTTT.

The V call is TRBV7-3, the J call TRBJ2-1, with TRBD2 matching over 8 bases. The germline CDR1 and CDR2 sequences are SGHTA and FQGTGA. V was clipped by 2 bases and J by 6 bases; unmatched bases: 9. The CDR3 has 16 residues. CDR3 residues: CASSLRQLAGSNEQFF. In nucleotides, the CDR3 is TGTGCCAGCAGCTTACGTCAATTAGCGGGAAGCAATGAGCAGTTCTTC.

This rearrangement joins TRBV24-1 to TRBJ1-5, with 8 nucleotides matching TRBD1. From germline, CDR1 is KGHDR and CDR2 SFDVKD. This CDR3 contains 17 residues. The V and J ends lost 7 bases and 2 bases, in that order; junction bases with no gene match: 12. CDR3 region: CATSATGEEGGNQPQHF. As DNA, the CDR3 is TGTGCCACCAGCGCGACAGGGGAGGAGGGGGGCAATCAGCCCCAGCATTTT.

The sample holds a few counts of this clone. This chain's CDR3 is CSWRRMNTEAFF. CDR3 DNA sequence: TGCAGCTGGCGGCGGATGAACACTGAAGCTTTCTTT. The rearrangement joins TRBV29-1 to TRBJ1-1; D uncertain. CDR3 size: 12 residues. Germline V CDR1 and CDR2: SQVTM, ANQGSEA. Trimming stripped 8 bases from V and 0 bases from J, with 10 bases between.

V usage is TRBV19 and J usage is TRBJ2-1; 7 nucleotides line up with TRBD1. CDR3 length: 15 amino acids. V lost 0 bases to trimming and J lost 4 bases; unmatched junction nucleotides: 3. Per the germline V gene, CDR1 is LNHDA and CDR2 is SQIVND (reference sequence). Here the CDR3 DNA reads TGTGCCAGTAGTATAGACGGGACAGCATACAATGAGCAGTTCTTC. Translating gives CASSIDGTAYNEQFF.

V and J are TRBV15 and TRBJ1-2; 7 nucleotides match TRBD1. CDR3 length: 16 residues. Germline loops: CDR1 LNHNV, CDR2 YYDKDF (reference sequence). V lost 5 bases and J lost 3; bases outside the gene matches: 12. The CDR3 is CATSARGTEGDYGYTF. CDR3 nucleotides: TGTGCCACCAGCGCCCGTGGGACAGAAGGGGACTATGGCTACACCTTC.

The rearrangement uses TRBV11-1 and TRBJ2-7; 9 nucleotides agree with TRBD1. Germline lookup yields CDR1 SGHAT and CDR2 FQDESV (reference sequence). CDR3 size: 15 residues. V was pared by 4 bases and J by 3 bases, with 7 bases of the junction left unmatched. CDR3 protein: CASSSPGQGDYEQYF. The DNA of the CDR3 is TGTGCCAGCAGCTCACCGGGACAGGGAGACTACGAGCAGTACTTC.

The genes are TRBV6-5 and TRBJ2-7; 9 bases fit TRBD1. V was clipped by 6 bases and J by 0 bases; unmatched bases: 3. The germline CDR1 and CDR2 sequences are MNHEY and SVGAGI. This CDR3 is 14 amino acids long. CDR3: CASSRDRDSYEQYF. DNA for the CDR3: TGTGCCAGCAGCCGGGACAGGGACTCCTACGAGCAGTACTTC.

The chain joins TRBV4-2 to TRBJ1-1; 7 bases are shared with TRBD1. The length of the CDR3 is 18 residues. Unmatched junction bases numbered 11, after V lost 0 bases and J lost 1 base. CDR1 LGHNA and CDR2 YNFKEQ come from the germline V gene. The CDR3 coding sequence is TGTGCCAGCAGCCAAGATATCCCAGGGGGTGGGAGGAACACTGAAGCTTTCTTT. It yields the protein CASSQDIPGGGRNTEAFF.

The chain joins TRBV5-1 to TRBJ2-7; TRBD2 aligns across 8 bases. Per germline, CDR1 SGHRS and CDR2 YFSETQ. The CDR3 runs 14 residues. Trimming at V came to 3 bases and at J to 1 base, leaving 3 bases not matched to a gene. CDR3 in DNA: TGCGCCAGCAGCTACGGGACTAGTTCCTACGAGCAGTACTTC. Its translation is CASSYGTSSYEQYF.

The chain recombines TRBV21-1 with TRBJ2-1; TRBD1, the table's D call, was not compared with the DNA. TRBV21-1 counts as a pseudogene. The CDR3 sequence is 18 residues long. The CDR3 is CAFRADRGIFSSYNEQFF. CDR3 sequence (DNA): TGTGCCTTCCGAGCGGACAGGGGAATCTTTAGCTCCTACAATGAGCAGTTCTTC.

The rearrangement joins TRBV20-1 to TRBJ2-7; TRBD2 agrees at 9 bases. The junction had 10 bases not matched to a gene; V was cut back by 3 bases and J by 1 base. The CDR3 is 16 amino acids. Germline CDR1 DFQATT, CDR2 SNEGSKA (reference sequence). CDR3 DNA sequence: TGCAGTGCTAGTTGGGGTAGCGGGAGAGTATCCTACGAGCAGTACTTC. Its translation is CSASWGSGRVSYEQYF.

The rearrangement links TRBV7-8 to TRBJ1-2, with D perhaps TRBD1 (5 bases). The CDR3 runs 14 residues. CDR1 is SGHVS, CDR2 FQNEAQ, per germline. Trimming took 7 bases from V and 8 from J, leaving 20 bases between them. Here the CDR3 DNA reads TGTGCCAGCACCGGGGGTGGGCCGCGAAAAGGCTACACCTTC. Translation gives CASTGGGPRKGYTF.

About this clone itself: A junction boundary mismatches the germline segment, possibly from a read error. The chain couples TRBV5-6 to TRBJ1-2; perhaps TRBD1 as D (6 bases). This CDR3 region has 13 residues. Per the germline V gene, CDR1 is SGHDT and CDR2 is YYEEEE. The CDR3 loop is CASSLERGARRAF. DNA of the CDR3: TGTGCCAGCAGCTTGGAGCGGGGGGCGCGTCGGGCCTTC.

This chain connects TRBV7-3 to TRBJ1-5, with D possibly TRBD1 on 6 matching bases. The V end lost 1 base, the J end lost 1 base, and 11 bases lay between the germline ends. The CDR3 runs to 16 residues. Germline CDR1 and CDR2: SGHTA and FQGTGA. The CDR3 region is CASSLIGTTSNQPQHF. For the CDR3, the DNA is TGTGCCAGCAGCTTAATCGGGACAACCAGCAATCAGCCCCAGCATTTT.

The chain combines TRBV28 with TRBJ2-1, with a possible D match to TRBD2 (5 bases). Germline V CDR1 and CDR2: MDHEN, SYDVKM. CDR3 length: 17 amino acids. Trimming shortened V by 2 bases and J by 0 bases, and 14 bases separated the two germline ends. CDR3 amino acids: CASSLRTRGSSYNEQFF. The CDR3 nucleotides are TGTGCCAGCAGTTTAAGGACTCGAGGGAGCTCCTACAATGAGCAGTTCTTC.

The chain has TRBV7-2 and TRBJ1-1, with TRBD1 matching over 7 bases. The CDR3 totals 14 residues. V shed 5 bases and J 3 bases; nucleotides not matched to a gene: 6. Germline CDR1 and CDR2: SGHTA and FQGNSA. The CDR3 sequence is CASSAQGRDTEAFF. The DNA of the CDR3 is TGTGCCAGCAGCGCACAGGGGAGAGACACTGAAGCTTTCTTT.

J is TRBJ2-3 and V is TRBV13, with D maybe TRBD2 (6 bases). V was cut by 5 bases and J by 3 bases, with 15 bases left in between. In germline, CDR1 is PRHDT, CDR2 FYEKMQ (reference sequence). This CDR3 is 15 amino acids long. CDR3 in amino acids: CASSATSVGTDTQYF. CDR3 DNA: TGTGCCAGCAGCGCGACTAGTGTCGGAACAGATACGCAGTATTTT.